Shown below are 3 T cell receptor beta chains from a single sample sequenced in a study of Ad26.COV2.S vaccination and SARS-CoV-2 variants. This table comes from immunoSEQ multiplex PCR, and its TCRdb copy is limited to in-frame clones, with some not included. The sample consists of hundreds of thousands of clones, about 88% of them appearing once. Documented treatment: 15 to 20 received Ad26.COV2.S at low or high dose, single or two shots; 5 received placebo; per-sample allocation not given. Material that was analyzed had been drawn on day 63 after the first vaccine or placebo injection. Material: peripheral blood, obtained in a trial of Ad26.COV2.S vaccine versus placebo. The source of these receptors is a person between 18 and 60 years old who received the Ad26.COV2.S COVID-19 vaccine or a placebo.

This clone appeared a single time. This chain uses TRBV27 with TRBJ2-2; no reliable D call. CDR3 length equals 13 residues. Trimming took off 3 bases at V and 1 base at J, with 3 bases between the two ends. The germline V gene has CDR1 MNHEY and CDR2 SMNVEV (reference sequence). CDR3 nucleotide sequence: TGTGCCAGCAGTTTTAAGAACACCGGGGAGCTGTTTTTT. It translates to CASSFKNTGELFF.

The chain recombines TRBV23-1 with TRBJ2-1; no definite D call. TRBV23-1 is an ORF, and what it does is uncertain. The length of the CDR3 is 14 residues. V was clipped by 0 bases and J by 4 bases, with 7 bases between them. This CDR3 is CASSQSGRYNEQFF. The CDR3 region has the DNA TGCGCCAGCAGTCAATCAGGACGTTACAATGAGCAGTTCTTC.

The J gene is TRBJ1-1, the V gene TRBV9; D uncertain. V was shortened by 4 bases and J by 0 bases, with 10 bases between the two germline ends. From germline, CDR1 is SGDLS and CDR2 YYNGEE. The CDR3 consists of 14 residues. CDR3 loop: CASSRRSMNTEAFF. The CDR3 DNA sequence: TGTGCCAGCAGCCGACGGAGCATGAACACTGAAGCTTTCTTT. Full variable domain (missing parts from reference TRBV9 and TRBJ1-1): DSGVTQTPKHLITATGQRVTLRCSPRSGDLSVYWYQQSLDQGLQFLIQYYNGEERAKGNILERFSAQQFPDLHSELNLSSLELGDSALYFCASSRRSMNTEAFFGQGTRLTVV.